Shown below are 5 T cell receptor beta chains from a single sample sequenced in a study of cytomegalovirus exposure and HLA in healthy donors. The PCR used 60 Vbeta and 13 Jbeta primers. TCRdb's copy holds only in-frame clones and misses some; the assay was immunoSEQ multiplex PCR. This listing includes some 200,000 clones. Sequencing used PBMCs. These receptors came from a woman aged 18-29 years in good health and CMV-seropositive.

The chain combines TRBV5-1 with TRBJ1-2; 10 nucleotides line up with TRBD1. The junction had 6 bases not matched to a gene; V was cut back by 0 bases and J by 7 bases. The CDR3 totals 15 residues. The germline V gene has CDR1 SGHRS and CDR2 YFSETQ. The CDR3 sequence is CASSLGQGAKGGYTF. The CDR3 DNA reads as TGCGCCAGCAGCTTGGGACAGGGGGCTAAAGGTGGCTACACCTTC.

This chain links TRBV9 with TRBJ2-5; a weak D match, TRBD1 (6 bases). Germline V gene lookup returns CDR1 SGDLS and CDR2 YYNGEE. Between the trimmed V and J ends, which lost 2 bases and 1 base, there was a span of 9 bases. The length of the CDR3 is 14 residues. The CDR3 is CASSVTGFQETQYF. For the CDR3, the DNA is TGTGCCAGCAGCGTTACAGGGTTCCAAGAGACCCAGTACTTC.

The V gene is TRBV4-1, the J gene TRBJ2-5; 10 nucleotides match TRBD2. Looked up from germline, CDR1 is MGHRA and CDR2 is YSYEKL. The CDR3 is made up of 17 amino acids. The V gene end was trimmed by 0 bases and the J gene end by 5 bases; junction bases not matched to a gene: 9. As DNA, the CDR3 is TGCGCCAGCAGCCAAGAGAATGAGGCTAGCGGGGGTGAGACCCAGTACTTC. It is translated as CASSQENEASGGETQYF.

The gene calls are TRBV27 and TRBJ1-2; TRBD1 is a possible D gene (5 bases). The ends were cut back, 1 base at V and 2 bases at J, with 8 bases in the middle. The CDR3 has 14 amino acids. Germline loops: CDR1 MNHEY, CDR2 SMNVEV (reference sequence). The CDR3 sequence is CASSLFRGNYGYTF. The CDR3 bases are TGTGCCAGCAGTTTATTTCGGGGGAACTATGGCTACACCTTC.

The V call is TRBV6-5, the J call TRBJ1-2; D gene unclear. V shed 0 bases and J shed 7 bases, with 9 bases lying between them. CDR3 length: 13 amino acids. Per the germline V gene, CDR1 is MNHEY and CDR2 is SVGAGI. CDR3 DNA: TGTGCCAGCAGTTACTCCCAAGGAGTTGGCTACACCTTC. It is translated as CASSYSQGVGYTF.